The T cell receptor beta chain described here comes from a study of response to subunit inactivated influenza vaccine. Whole-study findings and limits: The authors suggested that every seasonal influenza vaccination recruits few new T cells.

V lost 5 bases, J lost 5 bases, and 9 bases lay in between. In germline, CDR1 is SGHTA, CDR2 FQGNSA. The CDR3 runs 12 residues. TCRdb recomputed calls from the RT-PCR reads with MiXCR, one row per CDR3 protein. The data hold roughly 460,000 distinct CDR3 sequences, with 11% observed a single time. This clonotype came up a few times. Its antigen is unknown. The V and J genes are TRBV7-2 and TRBJ2-5, with D unresolved. This specimen was PBMCs from blood, taken 40 to 50 days after vaccination. This TCR was sampled from a man aged 50 to 60 who received an inactivated influenza vaccine. The CDR3 sequence: CASSPPVETQYF. The DNA for the CDR3 is TGTGCCAGCAGCCCGCCGGTCGAGACCCAGTACTTC.